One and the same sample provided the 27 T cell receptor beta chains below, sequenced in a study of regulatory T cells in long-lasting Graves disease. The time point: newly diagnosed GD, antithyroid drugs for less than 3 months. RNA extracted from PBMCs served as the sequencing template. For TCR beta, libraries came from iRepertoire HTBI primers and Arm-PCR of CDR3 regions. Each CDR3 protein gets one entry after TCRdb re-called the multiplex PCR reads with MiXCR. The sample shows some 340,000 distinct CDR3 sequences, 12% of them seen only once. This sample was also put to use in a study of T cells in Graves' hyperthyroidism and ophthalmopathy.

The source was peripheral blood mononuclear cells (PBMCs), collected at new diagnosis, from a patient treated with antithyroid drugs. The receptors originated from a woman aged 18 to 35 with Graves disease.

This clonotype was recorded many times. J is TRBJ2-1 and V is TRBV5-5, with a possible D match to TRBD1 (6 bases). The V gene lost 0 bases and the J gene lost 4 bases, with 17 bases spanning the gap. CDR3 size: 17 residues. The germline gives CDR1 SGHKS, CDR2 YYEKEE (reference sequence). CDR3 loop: CASSLVGAGYRYNEQFF. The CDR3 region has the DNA TGTGCCAGCAGCTTGGTGGGGGCAGGGTATCGTTACAATGAGCAGTTCTTC.

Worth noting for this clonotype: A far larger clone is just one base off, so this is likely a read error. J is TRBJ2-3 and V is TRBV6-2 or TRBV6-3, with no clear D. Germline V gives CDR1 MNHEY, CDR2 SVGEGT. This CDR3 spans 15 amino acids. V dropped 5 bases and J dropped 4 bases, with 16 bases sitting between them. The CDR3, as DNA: TGTGCCAGCAGTATAGAGACCGCTCGTCCAGATACGCAGTATTTT. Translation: CASSIETARPDTQYF.

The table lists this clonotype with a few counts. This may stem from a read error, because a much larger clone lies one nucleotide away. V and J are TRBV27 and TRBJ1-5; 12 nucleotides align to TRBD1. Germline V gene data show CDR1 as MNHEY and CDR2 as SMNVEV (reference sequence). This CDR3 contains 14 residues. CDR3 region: CTSSLGTGGQPQHF. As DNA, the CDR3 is TGTACCAGCAGTTTAGGGACAGGGGGCCAGCCCCAGCATTTT.

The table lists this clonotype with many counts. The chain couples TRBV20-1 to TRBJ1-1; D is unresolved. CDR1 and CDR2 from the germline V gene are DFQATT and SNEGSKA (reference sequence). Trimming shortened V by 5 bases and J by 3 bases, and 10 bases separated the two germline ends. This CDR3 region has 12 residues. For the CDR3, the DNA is TGCAGTGCTCGACGACACCACACTGAAGCTTTCTTT. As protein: CSARRHHTEAFF.

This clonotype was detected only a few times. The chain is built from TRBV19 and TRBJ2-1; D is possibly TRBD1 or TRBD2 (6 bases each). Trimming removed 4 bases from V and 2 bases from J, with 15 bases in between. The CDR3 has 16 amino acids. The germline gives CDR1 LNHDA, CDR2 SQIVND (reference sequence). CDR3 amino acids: CASSTSGAGAYNEQFF. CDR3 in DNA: TGTGCCAGTAGTACCTCGGGAGCAGGGGCCTACAATGAGCAGTTCTTC.

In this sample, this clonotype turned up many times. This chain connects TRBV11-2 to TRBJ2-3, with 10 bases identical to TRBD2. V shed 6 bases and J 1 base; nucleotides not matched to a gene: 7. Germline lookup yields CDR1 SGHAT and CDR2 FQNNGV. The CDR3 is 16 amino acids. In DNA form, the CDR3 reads TGTGCCAGCAGTCTAATCCTAGCGGGGGGCACAGATACGCAGTATTTT. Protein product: CASSLILAGGTDTQYF. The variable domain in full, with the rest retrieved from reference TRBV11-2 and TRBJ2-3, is EAGVAQSPRYKIIEKRQSVAFWCNPISGHATLYWYQQILGQGPKLLIQFQNNGVVDDSQLPKDRFSAERLKGVDSTLKIQPAKLEDSAVYLCASSLILAGGTDTQYFGPGTRLTVL.

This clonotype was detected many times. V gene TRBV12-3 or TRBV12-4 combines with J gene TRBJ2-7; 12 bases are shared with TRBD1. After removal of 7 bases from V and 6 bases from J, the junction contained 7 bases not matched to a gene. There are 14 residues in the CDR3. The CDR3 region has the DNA TGTGCCAGCAAACCGGGACAGGGGGCTATCGAGCAGTACTTC. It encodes CASKPGQGAIEQYF.

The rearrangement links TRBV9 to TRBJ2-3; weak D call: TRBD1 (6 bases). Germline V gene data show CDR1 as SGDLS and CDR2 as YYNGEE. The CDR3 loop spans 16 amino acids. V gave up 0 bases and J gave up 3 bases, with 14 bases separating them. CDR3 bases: TGTGCCAGCAGCGTAGGTTGGGGGCGACTAACAGATACGCAGTATTTT. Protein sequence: CASSVGWGRLTDTQYF.

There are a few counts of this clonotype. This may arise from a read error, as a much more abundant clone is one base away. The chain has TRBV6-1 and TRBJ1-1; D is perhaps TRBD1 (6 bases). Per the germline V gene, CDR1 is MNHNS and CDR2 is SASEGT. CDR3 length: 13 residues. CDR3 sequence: CASIGQLNTKAFF. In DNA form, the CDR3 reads TGTGCCAGCATAGGACAGTTAAACACTAAAGCTTTCTTT.

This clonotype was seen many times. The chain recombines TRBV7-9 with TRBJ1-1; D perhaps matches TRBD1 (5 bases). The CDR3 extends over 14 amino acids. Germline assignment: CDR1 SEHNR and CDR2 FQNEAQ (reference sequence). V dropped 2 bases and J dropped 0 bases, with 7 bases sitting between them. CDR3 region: CASSLWGMNTEAFF. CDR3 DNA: TGTGCCAGCAGCTTATGGGGCATGAACACTGAAGCTTTCTTT. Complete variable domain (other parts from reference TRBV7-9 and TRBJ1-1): DTGVSQNPRHKITKRGQNVTFRCDPISEHNRLYWYRQTLGQGPEFLTYFQNEAQLEKSRLLSDRFSAERPKGSFSTLEIQRTEQGDSAMYLCASSLWGMNTEAFFGQGTRLTVV.

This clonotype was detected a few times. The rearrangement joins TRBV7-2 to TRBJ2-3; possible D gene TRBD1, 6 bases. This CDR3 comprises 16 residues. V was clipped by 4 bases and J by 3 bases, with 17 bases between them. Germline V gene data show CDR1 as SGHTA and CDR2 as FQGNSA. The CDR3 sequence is CASSYGNLGGTDTQYF. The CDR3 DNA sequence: TGTGCCAGCAGCTACGGGAACCTAGGGGGAACAGATACGCAGTATTTT.

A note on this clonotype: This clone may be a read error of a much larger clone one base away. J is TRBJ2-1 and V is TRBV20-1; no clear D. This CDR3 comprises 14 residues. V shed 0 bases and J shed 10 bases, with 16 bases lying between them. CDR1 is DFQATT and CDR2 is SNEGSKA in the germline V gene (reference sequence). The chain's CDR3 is CSARDPGPSYEQFF. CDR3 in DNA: TGCAGTGCTAGAGATCCTGGTCCCTCCTACGAGCAGTTCTTC.

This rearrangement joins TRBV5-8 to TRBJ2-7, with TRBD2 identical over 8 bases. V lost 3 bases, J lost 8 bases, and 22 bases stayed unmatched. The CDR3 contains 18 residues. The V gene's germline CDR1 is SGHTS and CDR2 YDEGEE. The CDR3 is CASSSGTGNSGMATKQYF. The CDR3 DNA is TGTGCCAGCAGCTCCGGAACAGGGAATAGCGGGATGGCTACGAAGCAGTACTTC. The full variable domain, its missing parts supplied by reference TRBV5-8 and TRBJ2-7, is EAGVTQSPTHLIKTRGQQATLRCSPISGHTSVYWYQQALGLGLQFLLWYDEGEERNRGNFPPRFSGRQFPNYSSELNVNALELEDSALYLCASSSGTGNSGMATKQYFGPGTRLTVT.

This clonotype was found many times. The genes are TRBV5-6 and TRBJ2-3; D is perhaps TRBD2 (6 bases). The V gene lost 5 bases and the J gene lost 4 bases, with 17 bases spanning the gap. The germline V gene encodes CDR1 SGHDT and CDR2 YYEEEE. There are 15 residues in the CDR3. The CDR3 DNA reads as TGTGCCAGCAGTTCTGCTGCGGGGTTCCCAGATACGCAGTATTTT. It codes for CASSSAAGFPDTQYF.

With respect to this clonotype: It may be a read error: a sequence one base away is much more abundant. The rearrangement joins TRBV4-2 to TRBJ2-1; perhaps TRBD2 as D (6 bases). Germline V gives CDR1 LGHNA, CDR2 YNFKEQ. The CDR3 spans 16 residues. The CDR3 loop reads CASSPSTAGPYTEQFF. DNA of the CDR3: TGTGCCAGCAGCCCCTCGACTGCGGGGCCCTACACTGAGCAGTTCTTC.

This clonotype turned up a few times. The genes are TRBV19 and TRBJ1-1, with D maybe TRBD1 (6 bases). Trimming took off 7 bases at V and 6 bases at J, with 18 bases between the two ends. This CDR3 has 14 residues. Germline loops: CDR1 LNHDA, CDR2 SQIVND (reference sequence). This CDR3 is CASIRGHRGPEAFF. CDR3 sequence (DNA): TGTGCCAGTATCCGGGGACACCGAGGCCCTGAAGCTTTCTTT.

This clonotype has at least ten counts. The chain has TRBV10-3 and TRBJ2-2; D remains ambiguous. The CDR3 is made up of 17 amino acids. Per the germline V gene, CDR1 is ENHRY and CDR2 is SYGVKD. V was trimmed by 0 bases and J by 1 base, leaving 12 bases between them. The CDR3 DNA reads TGTGCCATCAGTGAGTCTGGAGCAGTCGGGAACACCGGGGAGCTGTTTTTT. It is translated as CAISESGAVGNTGELFF.

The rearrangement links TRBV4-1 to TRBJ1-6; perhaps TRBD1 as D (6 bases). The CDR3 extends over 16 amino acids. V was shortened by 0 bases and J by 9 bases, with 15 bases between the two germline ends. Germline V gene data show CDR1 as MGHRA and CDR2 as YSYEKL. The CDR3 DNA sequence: TGCGCCAGCAGCCAAGATATGGGGGCGAGGGCTTCACCCCTCCACTTT. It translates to CASSQDMGARASPLHF.

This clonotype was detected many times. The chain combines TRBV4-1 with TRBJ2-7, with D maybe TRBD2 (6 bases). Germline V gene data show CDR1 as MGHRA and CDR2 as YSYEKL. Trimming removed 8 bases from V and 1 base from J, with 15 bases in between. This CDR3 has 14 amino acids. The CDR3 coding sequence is TGCGCCAGCGCGGAAGGGCGGGAATCCTACGAGCAGTACTTC. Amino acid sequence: CASAEGRESYEQYF.

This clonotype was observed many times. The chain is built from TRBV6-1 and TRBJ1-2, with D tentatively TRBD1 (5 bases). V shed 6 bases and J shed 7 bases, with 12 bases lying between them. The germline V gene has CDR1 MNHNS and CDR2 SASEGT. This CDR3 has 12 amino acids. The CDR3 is CASSLGGVGYTF. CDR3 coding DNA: TGTGCCAGCAGCCTTGGGGGGGTTGGCTACACCTTC.

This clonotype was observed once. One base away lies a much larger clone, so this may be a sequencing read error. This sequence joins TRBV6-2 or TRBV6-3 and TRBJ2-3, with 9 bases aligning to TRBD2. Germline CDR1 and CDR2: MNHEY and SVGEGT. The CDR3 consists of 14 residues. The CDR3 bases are TGTGCCGGCAGTCCTAGCGGGGTGACAGATACGCAGTATTTT. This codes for CAGSPSGVTDTQYF.

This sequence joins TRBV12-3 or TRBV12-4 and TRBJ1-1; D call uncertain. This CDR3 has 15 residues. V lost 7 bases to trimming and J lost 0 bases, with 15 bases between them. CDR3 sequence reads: CASTPDGTLNTEAFF. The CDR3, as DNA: TGTGCCAGCACCCCGGACGGAACCTTGAACACTGAAGCTTTCTTT.

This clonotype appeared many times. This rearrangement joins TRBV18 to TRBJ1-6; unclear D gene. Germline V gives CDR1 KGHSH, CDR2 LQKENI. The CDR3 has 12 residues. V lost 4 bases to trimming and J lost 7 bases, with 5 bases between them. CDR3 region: CASSHGNSPLHF. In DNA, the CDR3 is TGTGCCAGCTCACATGGAAATTCACCCCTCCACTTT.

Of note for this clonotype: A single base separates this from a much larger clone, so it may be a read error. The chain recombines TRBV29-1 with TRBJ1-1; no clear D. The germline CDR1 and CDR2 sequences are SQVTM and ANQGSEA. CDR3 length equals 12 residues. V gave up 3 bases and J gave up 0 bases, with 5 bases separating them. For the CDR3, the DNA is TGCAGCGTTGAGAGGGTGAACACTGAAGCTTTCTTT. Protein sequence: CSVERVNTEAFF.

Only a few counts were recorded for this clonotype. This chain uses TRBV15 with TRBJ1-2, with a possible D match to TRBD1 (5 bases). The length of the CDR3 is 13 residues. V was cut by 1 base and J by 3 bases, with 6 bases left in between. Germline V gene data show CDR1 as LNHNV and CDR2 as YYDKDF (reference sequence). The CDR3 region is CATSRGGDYGYTF. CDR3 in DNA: TGTGCCACCAGCAGAGGAGGGGACTATGGCTACACCTTC.

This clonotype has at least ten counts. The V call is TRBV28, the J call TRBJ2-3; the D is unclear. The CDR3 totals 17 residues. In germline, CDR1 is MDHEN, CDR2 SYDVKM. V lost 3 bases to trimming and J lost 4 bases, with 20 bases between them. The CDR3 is CASSFEAVLVSADTQYF. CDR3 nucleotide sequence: TGTGCCAGCAGTTTTGAGGCGGTCCTAGTATCTGCAGATACGCAGTATTTT. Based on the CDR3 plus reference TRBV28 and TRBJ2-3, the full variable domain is DVKVTQSSRYLVKRTGEKVFLECVQDMDHENMFWYRQDPGLGLRLIYFSYDVKMKEKGDIPEGYSVSREKKERFSLILESASTNQTSMYLCASSFEAVLVSADTQYFGPGTRLTVL.

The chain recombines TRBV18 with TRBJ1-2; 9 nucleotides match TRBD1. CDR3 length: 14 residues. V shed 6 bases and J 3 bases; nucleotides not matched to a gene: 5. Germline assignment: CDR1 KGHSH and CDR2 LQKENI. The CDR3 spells CASSWDRADYGYTF. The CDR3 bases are TGTGCCAGCTCCTGGGACAGGGCTGACTATGGCTACACCTTC.